This TCR beta chain stems from a study of T cells after yellow fever vaccination. The germline gives CDR1 MNHEY, CDR2 SVGEGT. The CDR3 contains 16 residues. V was trimmed by 2 bases and J by 1 base, leaving 14 bases between them. Each CDR3 protein is one row after TCRdb ran MiXCR on the 5' RACE reads. Of roughly 190,000 distinct CDR3 sequences listed, 11% were seen once; the top ten hold 35% to 45%. This clonotype has only a few counts. The V call is TRBV6-2 or TRBV6-3, the J call TRBJ2-5; D is unclear. This TCR came from a man aged 18-30 years who received the YFV17D yellow fever vaccine. Sequencing was performed on CD8+ T cells sorted from PBMCs, taken 15 days after the yellow fever booster vaccination. CDR3: CASSYVYGRIQETQYF. CDR3 DNA sequence: TGTGCCAGCAGTTACGTTTATGGGCGGATCCAAGAGACCCAGTACTTC.